The entry below describes one T cell receptor (beta chain). This sample was included in a study of blood T cell repertoires in COVID-19. Study summary: Samples representing acute and convalescent COVID-19 were sourced from the United States, Italy and Spain. In each case, the material was cDNA or gDNA derived from T cells, B-cell-depleted T cells, or PBMCs.

Followed over time, Seattle patients had been enrolled while infection was active. Source study methods: Quantification of nucleated cells was approximated via reference gene primer amplification. Assay used: immunoSEQ multiplex PCR; TCRdb lists only in-frame clones, some missing. V and J calls and clone size are copied from that table; D and trimming were computed from the DNA. The data contain about 180,000 clones, 70% to 80% of them singletons. The V gene's germline CDR1 is MDHEN and CDR2 SYDVKM. The CDR3 totals 13 residues. Between the trimmed V and J ends, which lost 3 bases and 1 base, there was a span of 6 bases.

The specimen sequenced was peripheral blood. The sequence was obtained from a woman aged 55-69 years with COVID-19, enrolled during active disease. The chain is built from TRBV28 and TRBJ2-5; D possibly corresponds to TRBD1 (6 bases). CDR3 sequence (DNA): TGTGCCAGCAGTTTGGACAGCCAAGAGACCCAGTACTTC. Encoded protein: CASSLDSQETQYF. Using reference TRBV28 and TRBJ2-5 for the parts outside the CDR3, the full variable domain is DVKVTQSSRYLVKRTGEKVFLECVQDMDHENMFWYRQDPGLGLRLIYFSYDVKMKEKGDIPEGYSVSREKKERFSLILESASTNQTSMYLCASSLDSQETQYFGPGTRLLVL.